Included here is one TCR beta chain sequence, with context. Original processing notes: Nucleated cell number was recorded as an estimate derived from reference gene primer amplification. This table comes from immunoSEQ multiplex PCR, and its TCRdb copy is limited to in-frame clones, with some not included. V and J calls plus clone size are reproduced from that table; the DNA served to infer D and trimming. This table holds about 16,000 clones, around nine tenths found once. The sample is drawn from a study of blood T cell repertoires in COVID-19. On the study more broadly: The United States, Italy and Spain supplied acute and convalescent COVID-19 samples. Nucleic acid was either cDNA or gDNA, and it came from T cells, B-cell-depleted T cells, or PBMCs.

V lost 6 bases and J lost 10; bases outside the gene matches: 13. This CDR3 is 15 amino acids long. The germline V gene encodes CDR1 SGHDT and CDR2 YYEEEE. The TCR was taken from a human donor in a cohort sampled during active COVID-19. V usage is TRBV5-6 and J usage is TRBJ2-5; 12 bases map to TRBD2. Sequencing was done on a sample of peripheral blood. The CDR3 loop is CASTLGLAGPGGQYF. The CDR3 DNA sequence: TGTGCCAGCACTCTAGGACTAGCGGGGCCCGGGGGCCAGTACTTC.